What follows are 30 T cell receptor beta chains derived from one specimen sequenced in a study of cytomegalovirus exposure and HLA in healthy donors. The PCR made use of 60 Vbeta and 13 Jbeta primers. The data were produced by immunoSEQ multiplex PCR, yet TCRdb's version contains in-frame clones alone and is incomplete. The sample has around 74,000 clones; around 78% are singletons. Sequencing was performed on PBMCs. These TCRs come from a man aged 35-49 years in good health and CMV-seronegative.

This sequence joins TRBV2 and TRBJ2-5, with 9 bases aligning to TRBD1. Trimming cost V 6 bases and J 7 bases; bases outside gene matches: 24. Germline loops: CDR1 SNHLY, CDR2 FYNNEI. CDR3 length: 19 residues. The CDR3 protein is CASRPNRAEGQGRRVTQYF. The CDR3 nucleotides are TGTGCCAGCAGACCTAACAGGGCGGAGGGACAGGGCCGCCGAGTGACCCAGTACTTC.

The chain has TRBV6-5 and TRBJ1-6, with TRBD1 identical over 8 bases. V gave up 4 bases and J gave up 5 bases; unmatched junction bases: 4. The CDR3 runs to 15 residues. Per the germline V gene, CDR1 is MNHEY and CDR2 is SVGAGI. The CDR3 spells CASSWGQANNSPLHF. The DNA for the CDR3 is TGTGCCAGCAGTTGGGGACAGGCGAATAATTCACCCCTCCACTTT.

This chain joins TRBV18 and TRBJ1-1; 7 nucleotides align to TRBD1. Germline lookup yields CDR1 KGHSH and CDR2 LQKENI. CDR3 size: 17 residues. The V segment lost 0 bases and the J segment 1 base; nucleotides outside the gene matches: 8. CDR3 region: CASSPPSITGANTEAFF. In nucleotides, the CDR3 is TGTGCCAGCTCACCACCGTCTATTACAGGGGCGAACACTGAAGCTTTCTTT.

The rearrangement joins TRBV5-8 to TRBJ1-5, with D possibly being TRBD1 (5 bases). This CDR3 is built from 17 residues. Trimming left V 4 bases short and J 0 bases short, with 17 bases between. Germline V gene lookup returns CDR1 SGHTS and CDR2 YDEGEE. The CDR3 sequence is CASSPTGGWDSNQPQHF. CDR3 in DNA: TGTGCCAGCAGCCCAACGGGGGGGTGGGATAGCAATCAGCCCCAGCATTTT.

The rearrangement links TRBV9 to TRBJ1-1; TRBD1 might be the D (6 bases). The CDR3 runs 15 residues. V lost 6 bases and J 0 bases, leaving 15 bases between the germline ends. CDR1 and CDR2 from the germline V gene are SGDLS and YYNGEE. The CDR3 DNA reads TGTGCCAGCACTATTACAGGGTCCATGAACACTGAAGCTTTCTTT. Residues: CASTITGSMNTEAFF.

A remark on this clone: The germline gene is not matched at one end of the junction; a read error may be the cause. This chain links TRBV5-1 with TRBJ2-2, with no clear D. Germline CDR1 and CDR2: SGHRS and YFSETQ. This CDR3 contains 15 residues. In DNA, the CDR3 is TGCCCCAGCAGCTTGGCCGGGTTGAACACCGGGGAGCTGTTTTTT. Its translation: CPSSLAGLNTGELFF.

This sequence joins TRBV7-9 and TRBJ2-3, with 12 bases identical to TRBD2. In germline, CDR1 is SEHNR, CDR2 FQNEAQ (reference sequence). V gave up 5 bases and J gave up 7 bases; unmatched junction bases: 4. The CDR3 has 14 amino acids. CDR3 coding DNA: TGTGCCAGCAGCAACGGACTAGCGGGGCATACGCAGTATTTT. Protein product: CASSNGLAGHTQYF.

V gene TRBV6-1 combines with J gene TRBJ2-2; D is unclear. The length of the CDR3 is 13 residues. CDR1 is MNHNS, CDR2 SASEGT, per germline. The V end was cut by 9 bases, the J end by 0 bases, with 8 bases between. CDR3: CARREANTGELFF. In DNA, the CDR3 is TGTGCCAGGAGAGAGGCGAACACCGGGGAGCTGTTTTTT.

This clone was recorded once. This sequence joins TRBV5-1 and TRBJ2-5; 8 bases are a match to TRBD1. This CDR3 has 15 amino acids. With V trimmed by 3 bases and J by 2 bases, 6 bases remained unmatched. Germline CDR1 and CDR2: SGHRS and YFSETQ. This CDR3 is CASSSGGGTQETQYF. In nucleotides, the CDR3 is TGCGCCAGCAGCTCAGGGGGCGGGACACAAGAGACCCAGTACTTC.

The CDR3 spells CASSLGLAETQYF. The DNA of the CDR3 is TGTGCCAGCAGCTTGGGACTAGCAGAGACCCAGTACTTC. This chain connects TRBV7-3 to TRBJ2-5; TRBD2 matches 9 bases. Germline loops: CDR1 SGHTA, CDR2 FQGTGA. This CDR3 has 13 amino acids. V gave up 3 bases and J gave up 4 bases; unmatched junction bases: 0.

The chain recombines TRBV18 with TRBJ1-5; no reliable D call. In germline, CDR1 is KGHSH, CDR2 LQKENI. V lost 5 bases to trimming and J lost 3 bases, with 17 bases between them. There are 16 residues in the CDR3. The CDR3 DNA is TGTGCCAGCTCATCACGCGTTCAAACCAACAATCAGCCCCAGCATTTT. It is translated as CASSSRVQTNNQPQHF.

Points on this clone: Without the conserved terminal phenylalanine or tryptophan, this CDR3 likely stems from a read error. The rearrangement links TRBV18 to TRBJ1-4; 9 nucleotides agree with TRBD1. Trimming took 0 bases from V and 8 from J; bases not matched to a gene: 7. CDR1 and CDR2 from the germline V gene are KGHSH and LQKENI. This CDR3 is built from 16 residues. The CDR3 coding sequence is TGTGCCAGCTCACCACCACAGGGGGCTGTTAGCGAAAAACTGTTTCTT. It codes for CASSPPQGAVSEKLFL.

The chain couples TRBV2 to TRBJ1-2; 8 nucleotides align to TRBD1. V gave up 6 bases and J gave up 4 bases; unmatched junction bases: 7. There are 14 residues in the CDR3. Germline loops: CDR1 SNHLY, CDR2 FYNNEI. In DNA, the CDR3 is TGTGCCAGCAGCGCGACAGGGGCGAGCTATGGCTACACCTTC. Protein product: CASSATGASYGYTF.

The chain couples TRBV11-3 to TRBJ2-3; unclear D gene. The CDR3 runs 14 residues. The ends were cut back, 3 bases at V and 2 bases at J, with 9 bases in the middle. The germline gives CDR1 SGHNT, CDR2 YENEEA. In DNA form, the CDR3 reads TGTGCCAGCAGCTTGTCAGATCTCACAGATACGCAGTATTTT. It is translated as CASSLSDLTDTQYF.

V usage is TRBV4-3 and J usage is TRBJ1-6; D unresolved. CDR1 LGHNA and CDR2 YSLEER come from the germline V gene. The ends were cut back, 0 bases at V and 7 bases at J, with 4 bases in the middle. This CDR3 spans 13 amino acids. CDR3 amino acids: CASSQDINSPLHF. The DNA of the CDR3 is TGCGCCAGCAGCCAAGATATCAATTCACCCCTCCACTTT.

On this clone itself: An end of the junction does not agree with germline; a read error may underlie this. The chain combines TRBV7-9 with TRBJ2-7; D is possibly TRBD1 (6 bases). The CDR3 is 12 amino acids. Germline V gene lookup returns CDR1 SEHNR and CDR2 FQNEAQ (reference sequence). The CDR3, as DNA: TGTGCCGGCAGCTTCCCCAGGGGCGAGCAGTACTTC. Amino acid sequence: CAGSFPRGEQYF.

The chain uses TRBV18 and TRBJ2-7; 11 nucleotides agree with TRBD2. V was clipped by 0 bases and J by 4 bases; unmatched bases: 2. From germline, CDR1 is KGHSH and CDR2 LQKENI. This CDR3 has 15 amino acids. The CDR3 sequence is CASSPPTSGAYEQYF. CDR3 nucleotide sequence: TGTGCCAGCTCACCACCGACTAGCGGGGCGTACGAGCAGTACTTC.

The V gene is TRBV5-1, the J gene TRBJ2-7; 11 positions match TRBD1. Germline V lookup: CDR1 SGHRS, CDR2 YFSETQ. V gave up 3 bases and J gave up 7 bases; unmatched junction bases: 6. CDR3 length equals 14 residues. CDR3 in DNA: TGCGCCAGCAGCTCCGGGACAGGGGGATTGGAGCAGTACTTC. This translates into CASSSGTGGLEQYF.

The V gene is TRBV28, the J gene TRBJ1-5; weak D call: TRBD1 (5 bases). The CDR3 is 14 residues long. Trimming took 2 bases from V and 3 from J, leaving 8 bases between them. The germline V gene has CDR1 MDHEN and CDR2 SYDVKM. The CDR3 sequence is CASSLTGDNQPQHF. CDR3 sequence (DNA): TGTGCCAGCAGTTTAACAGGCGACAATCAGCCCCAGCATTTT.

This sequence joins TRBV7-9 and TRBJ2-1; D unresolved. V was shortened by 1 base and J by 3 bases, with 7 bases between the two germline ends. The germline V gene encodes CDR1 SEHNR and CDR2 FQNEAQ (reference sequence). The CDR3 spans 14 residues. In DNA, the CDR3 is TGTGCCAGCAGCTTAGGTCCCAACTACAATGAGCAGTTCTTC. Translated, it gives CASSLGPNYNEQFF.

V gene TRBV11-2 combines with J gene TRBJ1-3, with D unresolved. This CDR3 has 15 amino acids. V lost 3 bases and J lost 0, with 9 bases in between. The germline gives CDR1 SGHAT, CDR2 FQNNGV. The CDR3 loop is CASSFYVYSGNTIYF. In DNA form, the CDR3 reads TGTGCCAGCAGCTTCTACGTTTACTCTGGAAACACCATATATTTT.

The CDR3 DNA reads TGTGCCAGCAGCTTGAGACAGGGGAACGAGCAGTACTTC. Protein: CASSLRQGNEQYF. The chain uses TRBV5-4 and TRBJ2-7, with 8 bases that match TRBD1. The CDR3 consists of 13 residues. Trimming cost V 1 base and J 5 bases; bases outside gene matches: 2. Germline lookup yields CDR1 SGHNT and CDR2 YYREEE (reference sequence).

The chain links TRBV4-1 to TRBJ2-1; D might be TRBD1 (6 bases). V was shortened by 0 bases and J by 8 bases, with 14 bases between the two germline ends. CDR1 and CDR2 (germline): MGHRA, YSYEKL. The CDR3 runs 15 residues. The CDR3 coding sequence is TGCGCCAGCAGCCAAGAAGGAAGGGGGTGGGATGAGCAGTTCTTC. Protein sequence: CASSQEGRGWDEQFF.

This clone was counted between two and nine times. The chain has TRBV25-1 and TRBJ2-7; 9 bases fit TRBD1. The J segment lost 1 base and the V segment lost 2 bases, leaving 3 bases of the junction unmatched. The CDR3 consists of 15 residues. CDR1 and CDR2 (germline): MGHDK, SYGVNS. The CDR3 protein is CASSEVGTGSYEQYF. CDR3 DNA: TGTGCCAGCAGTGAAGTAGGGACAGGGTCCTACGAGCAGTACTTC.

This clone was seen once. The V gene is TRBV14, the J gene TRBJ1-2; 9 bases are shared with TRBD1. Trimming removed 5 bases from V and 6 bases from J; junction bases left unmatched: 7. CDR1 and CDR2 (germline): SGHDN, FVKESK. The CDR3 length is 14 residues. CDR3 loop: CASSIQQGADGYTF. The CDR3, as DNA: TGTGCCAGCAGCATACAACAGGGGGCAGATGGCTACACCTTC.

The V call is TRBV6-5, the J call TRBJ1-6, with D unresolved. CDR3 size: 14 residues. In germline, CDR1 is MNHEY, CDR2 SVGAGI. V was clipped by 0 bases and J by 10 bases, with 10 bases between them. The CDR3 region is CASSYSSRGSPLHF. The CDR3, as DNA: TGTGCCAGCAGTTACTCCAGTAGAGGATCACCCCTCCACTTT.

In this sample, this clone turned up once. J is TRBJ1-1 and V is TRBV9; 7 positions match TRBD1. The CDR3 extends over 15 amino acids. Trimming cost V 4 bases and J 3 bases; bases outside gene matches: 9. The V gene's germline CDR1 is SGDLS and CDR2 YYNGEE. CDR3 DNA sequence: TGTGCCAGCAGCCCTAGAGACAGGGCCCACACTGAAGCTTTCTTT. It encodes CASSPRDRAHTEAFF.

The chain is built from TRBV9 and TRBJ2-3; D perhaps matches TRBD2 (6 bases). Germline CDR1 SGDLS, CDR2 YYNGEE. The CDR3 extends over 16 amino acids. V was shortened by 3 bases and J by 1 base, with 15 bases between the two germline ends. CDR3 DNA: TGTGCCAGCAGCGCCGGGGGTCAAGGGGGCACAGATACGCAGTATTTT. Protein: CASSAGGQGGTDTQYF.

This clone was recorded once. The chain has TRBV6-6 and TRBJ2-7; TRBD1 matches 10 bases. J gave up 4 bases and V 0 bases, and 6 bases lay outside the gene matches. The CDR3 contains 16 residues. The germline V gene encodes CDR1 MNHNY and CDR2 SVGAGI (reference sequence). In nucleotides, the CDR3 is TGTGCCAGCAGTTACTCTCTGGGACAGGGGACATACGAGCAGTACTTC. Translating it yields CASSYSLGQGTYEQYF.

The chain couples TRBV29-1 to TRBJ1-1; D not certain. Germline V gene lookup returns CDR1 SQVTM and CDR2 ANQGSEA. CDR3 length: 11 residues. Trimming cost V 2 bases and J 12 bases, with 13 bases left between them. The CDR3 region has the DNA TGCAGCGTTGAAAAAGGCGGGGATCCTTTCTTT. Residues: CSVEKGGDPFF.